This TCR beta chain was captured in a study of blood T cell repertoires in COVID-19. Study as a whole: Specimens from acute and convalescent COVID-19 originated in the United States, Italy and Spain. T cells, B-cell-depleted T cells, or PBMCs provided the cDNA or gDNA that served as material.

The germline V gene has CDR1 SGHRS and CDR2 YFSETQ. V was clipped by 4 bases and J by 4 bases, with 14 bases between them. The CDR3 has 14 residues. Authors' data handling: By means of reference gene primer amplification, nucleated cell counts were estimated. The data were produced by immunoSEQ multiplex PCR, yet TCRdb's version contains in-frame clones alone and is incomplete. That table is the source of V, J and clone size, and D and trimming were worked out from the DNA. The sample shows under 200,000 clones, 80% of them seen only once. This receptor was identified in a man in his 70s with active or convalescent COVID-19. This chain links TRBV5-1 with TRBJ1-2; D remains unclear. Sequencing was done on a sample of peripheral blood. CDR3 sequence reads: CASSPGGFGYGYTF. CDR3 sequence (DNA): TGCGCCAGCAGCCCAGGAGGGTTCGGCTATGGCTACACCTTC. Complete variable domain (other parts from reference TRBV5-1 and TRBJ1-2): KAGVTQTPRYLIKTRGQQVTLSCSPISGHRSVSWYQQTPGQGLQFLFEYFSETQRNKGNFPGRFSGRQFSNSRSEMNVSTLELGDSALYLCASSPGGFGYGYTFGSGTRLTVV.